The 2 T cell receptor beta chains below all came from one sample that was sequenced in a study of T-cell reconstitution after alpha-beta-depleted transplantation in children. As it was prepared, the TCRbeta library received unique molecular identifiers. TCRdb fed the PCR reads into MiXCR, producing one record per CDR3 protein. This table has almost 600,000 distinct CDR3 sequences, 20% to 30% appearing once. This specimen was PBMCs, taken before TCRalphabeta/CD19-depleted stem cell transplant. The origin of the receptors is a boy under three years old with Wiskott-Aldrich syndrome, due to receive a stem cell transplant.

This clonotype was seen a handful of times. The chain links TRBV20-1 to TRBJ1-1; tentatively, D is TRBD1 (5 bases). Germline CDR1 and CDR2: DFQATT and SNEGSKA (reference sequence). The CDR3 consists of 16 residues. V gave up 3 bases and J gave up 3 bases, with 20 bases separating them. CDR3 region: CSASRLLGGADTEAFF. CDR3 in DNA: TGCAGTGCTAGTCGGCTCCTTGGAGGGGCGGACACTGAAGCTTTCTTT.

The chain joins TRBV10-3 to TRBJ2-3; D might be TRBD2 (5 bases). Germline loops: CDR1 ENHRY, CDR2 SYGVKD. This CDR3 is built from 16 residues. Trimming stripped 8 bases from V and 0 bases from J, with 18 bases between. This chain's CDR3 is CAIGLSDSTSTDTQYF. In DNA, the CDR3 is TGTGCCATCGGCCTCTCGGACTCTACTAGCACAGATACGCAGTATTTT.